This entry lists 25 T cell receptor beta chains sequenced from one sample in a study of OX40 agonist ivuxolimab in advanced cancers. The repertoire was sequenced with immunoSEQ multiplex PCR; TCRdb's copy has only in-frame clones and lacks some. This repertoire shows some 70,000 clones, around 86% found once; its top ten account for around 8.2%. Material: CD4+ or CD8+ T cells sorted from blood, obtained in a trial of the OX40 agonist ivuxolimab. The receptors derive from an adult with an advanced solid tumor such as melanoma, head and neck, liver or kidney cancer.

The chain is built from TRBV7-9 and TRBJ2-4; the match to TRBD1 covers 7 bases. From germline, CDR1 is SEHNR and CDR2 FQNEAQ (reference sequence). V shed 3 bases, J shed 8 bases, and the junction held 4 bases outside the gene matches. The CDR3 has 13 amino acids. This chain's CDR3 is CASSFFTGDIQYF. CDR3 nucleotide sequence: TGTGCCAGCAGCTTCTTCACAGGGGACATTCAGTACTTC. The whole variable domain, filled in from reference TRBV7-9 and TRBJ2-4, reads DTGVSQNPRHKITKRGQNVTFRCDPISEHNRLYWYRQTLGQGPEFLTYFQNEAQLEKSRLLSDRFSAERPKGSFSTLEIQRTEQGDSAMYLCASSFFTGDIQYFGAGTRLSVL.

The rearrangement uses TRBV2 and TRBJ2-7; D might be TRBD2 (5 bases). Germline assignment: CDR1 SNHLY and CDR2 FYNNEI. Trimming stripped 8 bases from V and 0 bases from J, with 11 bases between. The length of the CDR3 is 13 residues. CDR3 residues: CASAGLFSYEQYF. The CDR3 nucleotides are TGTGCCAGCGCCGGACTCTTCTCCTACGAGCAGTACTTC.

The chain has TRBV2 and TRBJ1-1; 9 bases agree with TRBD1. V trimming: 4 bases; J trimming: 6 bases; junction bases outside the gene matches: 6. Germline V lookup: CDR1 SNHLY, CDR2 FYNNEI. This CDR3 is 14 amino acids long. This chain's CDR3 is CASSALTGGSEAFF. CDR3 coding DNA: TGTGCCAGCAGTGCCCTCACAGGGGGCTCTGAAGCTTTCTTT.

J is TRBJ2-5 and V is TRBV6-1; TRBD1 might be the D (7 bases). Trimming removed 1 base at V and 5 bases at J, with 14 bases between. Germline loops: CDR1 MNHNS, CDR2 SASEGT. This CDR3 is 15 amino acids long. As DNA, the CDR3 is TGTGCCAGCAGTGAAGGGAGGGGGCACAGGGAGACCCAGTACTTC. Protein: CASSEGRGHRETQYF.

By share, this clone counts as medium-sized. The chain uses TRBV6-5 and TRBJ2-6; maybe TRBD1 (5 bases). The CDR3 covers 15 residues. The V and J ends lost 10 bases and 4 bases respectively, with 17 bases between them. Per germline, CDR1 MNHEY and CDR2 SVGAGI. Written as DNA, the CDR3 is TGTGCCACTAGGGGTCTCCGTCTGGGGGCCAACGTCCTGACTTTC. Translating it yields CATRGLRLGANVLTF.

The chain uses TRBV19 and TRBJ2-3; 7 bases fit TRBD1. Germline trimming cut 7 bases from V and 2 bases from J; bases unmatched to any gene: 9. Germline V gene data show CDR1 as LNHDA and CDR2 as SQIVND (reference sequence). This CDR3 comprises 15 residues. CDR3 residues: CASTSTGEPTDTQYF. In DNA, the CDR3 is TGTGCCAGTACCTCCACAGGGGAACCCACAGATACGCAGTATTTT.

The chain joins TRBV7-8 to TRBJ1-2; D perhaps matches TRBD1 (6 bases). The length of the CDR3 is 13 residues. Trimming took 5 bases from V and 7 from J, leaving 14 bases between them. Germline V CDR1 and CDR2: SGHVS, FQNEAQ. As DNA, the CDR3 is TGTGCCAGCAGCCCACCGACAGGCGGTGGCTACACCTTC. Protein product: CASSPPTGGGYTF.

V usage is TRBV7-2 and J usage is TRBJ2-1; D not certain. Germline values: CDR1 SGHTA, CDR2 FQGNSA. CDR3 size: 12 residues. V dropped 1 base and J dropped 3 bases, with 1 base sitting between them. The CDR3 bases are TGTGCCAGCAGCTTAGGCTACAATGAGCAGTTCTTC. Protein sequence: CASSLGYNEQFF.

V and J are TRBV29-1 and TRBJ1-3; D is perhaps TRBD1 (5 bases). The CDR3 sequence is 14 residues long. Germline CDR1 is SQVTM and CDR2 is ANQGSEA. Trimming removed 2 bases from V and 2 bases from J, with 10 bases in between. The CDR3 DNA follows: TGCAGCGTTGAAAGCAGGGCGGCTGGAAACACCATATATTTT. Translating gives CSVESRAAGNTIYF.

V is TRBV7-2 and J is TRBJ2-7; 10 nucleotides agree with TRBD2. Trimming cost V 5 bases and J 7 bases; bases outside gene matches: 8. This CDR3 has 14 residues. Per germline, CDR1 SGHTA and CDR2 FQGNSA. The CDR3 protein is CASSASSGGVEQYF. DNA of the CDR3: TGTGCCAGCAGCGCCAGCAGCGGGGGGGTTGAGCAGTACTTC.

To note about this clone: Other nucleotide sequences in the sample specify the same CDR3. The J gene is TRBJ1-1, the V gene TRBV27; D may be TRBD1 (5 bases). The length of the CDR3 is 13 residues. Germline V gene sequence: CDR1 MNHEY, CDR2 SMNVEV (reference sequence). Trimming cost V 5 bases and J 1 base, with 8 bases left between them. CDR3 in amino acids: CASSPQGNTEAFF. The CDR3 region has the DNA TGTGCCAGCAGTCCTCAGGGGAACACTGAAGCTTTCTTT.

In this sample, this clone is medium-sized. This sequence joins TRBV7-3 and TRBJ2-2; the D gene is possibly TRBD2 (5 bases). Trimming took 5 bases from V and 7 from J, leaving 14 bases between them. There are 14 residues in the CDR3. Germline V gene sequence: CDR1 SGHTA, CDR2 FQGTGA. For the CDR3, the DNA is TGTGCCAGCAGCGGTACCGGAGGTGGCGGGGAGCTGTTTTTT. It translates to CASSGTGGGGELFF.

The rearrangement links TRBV11-2 to TRBJ2-5; D gene ambiguous. V was cut by 3 bases and J by 2 bases, with 13 bases left in between. Germline lookup yields CDR1 SGHAT and CDR2 FQNNGV. The CDR3 extends over 15 amino acids. The CDR3 region is CASSFFSHQQETQYF. In DNA form, the CDR3 reads TGTGCCAGCAGCTTCTTTAGCCACCAGCAAGAGACCCAGTACTTC.

The CDR3, as DNA: TGTGCCAGCAGTCAGGGGGGTGTCACTGAAGCTTTCTTT. Protein sequence: CASSQGGVTEAFF. The chain recombines TRBV6-6 with TRBJ1-1, with TRBD1 identical over 7 bases. The CDR3 is made up of 13 amino acids. Germline V gene sequence: CDR1 MNHNY, CDR2 SVGAGI (reference sequence). J gave up 4 bases and V 5 bases, and 4 bases lay outside the gene matches.

This clone appeared a single time. This chain connects TRBV19 to TRBJ1-1; D not certain. The germline CDR1 and CDR2 sequences are LNHDA and SQIVND (reference sequence). This CDR3 contains 15 residues. The V end lost 1 base, the J end lost 5 bases, and 14 bases lay between the germline ends. CDR3 DNA sequence: TGTGCCAGTAGTATAGCCGGGGTGCGGGGTACTGAAGCTTTCTTT. Its translation: CASSIAGVRGTEAFF.

The gene calls are TRBV2 and TRBJ2-2; the D is unclear. Germline values: CDR1 SNHLY, CDR2 FYNNEI. V shed 3 bases and J shed 5 bases, with 4 bases lying between them. There are 12 residues in the CDR3. The CDR3: CASSEDTGELFF. Written as DNA, the CDR3 is TGTGCCAGCAGTGAGGATACCGGGGAGCTGTTTTTT.

This CDR3 is CASSLGPAGTGYNSPLHF. DNA for the CDR3: TGTGCCAGCAGCTTGGGACCCGCCGGGACAGGCTATAATTCACCCCTCCACTTT. V is TRBV5-6 and J is TRBJ1-6; TRBD1 matches 8 bases. The CDR3 is 18 residues long. The V gene's germline CDR1 is SGHDT and CDR2 YYEEEE. V shed 0 bases, J shed 3 bases, and the junction held 8 bases outside the gene matches.

The chain employs TRBV28 and TRBJ1-5; D call uncertain. The CDR3 contains 13 residues. In germline, CDR1 is MDHEN, CDR2 SYDVKM. The ends were cut back, 3 bases at V and 6 bases at J, with 9 bases in the middle. The CDR3 DNA reads as TGTGCCAGCAGTTTGGCCCTCGGTCAGCCCCAGCATTTT. It codes for CASSLALGQPQHF. The variable domain in full, completed from reference TRBV28 and TRBJ1-5, reads DVKVTQSSRYLVKRTGEKVFLECVQDMDHENMFWYRQDPGLGLRLIYFSYDVKMKEKGDIPEGYSVSREKKERFSLILESASTNQTSMYLCASSLALGQPQHFGDGTRLSIL.

This chain connects TRBV11-2 to TRBJ2-1, with a possible D match to TRBD1 (5 bases). CDR3 length: 16 amino acids. Trimming removed 0 bases from V and 4 bases from J, with 13 bases in between. The germline V gene encodes CDR1 SGHAT and CDR2 FQNNGV. CDR3 sequence: CASSLESQGRYNEQFF. CDR3 DNA: TGTGCCAGCAGCTTAGAAAGTCAGGGTAGGTACAATGAGCAGTTCTTC.

This clone was detected only once. The gene calls are TRBV29-1 and TRBJ1-1; D call uncertain. Germline lookup yields CDR1 SQVTM and CDR2 ANQGSEA. The CDR3 has 11 residues. The V gene lost 6 bases and the J gene lost 2 bases, with 7 bases spanning the gap. The CDR3 DNA reads TGCAGCGTCGACCAAAACACTGAAGCTTTCTTT. Translation gives CSVDQNTEAFF. The whole variable domain, filled in from reference TRBV29-1 and TRBJ1-1, reads SAVISQKPSRDICQRGTSLTIQCQVDSQVTMMFWYRQQPGQSLTLIATANQGSEATYESGFVIDKFPISRPNLTFSTLTVSNMSPEDSSIYLCSVDQNTEAFFGQGTRLTVV.

This chain connects TRBV7-2 to TRBJ2-7, with D possibly being TRBD1 (6 bases). The germline V and J ends were trimmed by 3 bases and 2 bases, with 11 bases remaining between them. Germline values: CDR1 SGHTA, CDR2 FQGNSA. The CDR3 contains 14 residues. The CDR3 region is CASSFDGGAYEQYF. The CDR3 bases are TGTGCCAGCAGCTTCGATGGGGGCGCCTACGAGCAGTACTTC.

In this sample, this clone turned up a few times. This chain uses TRBV11-1 with TRBJ1-1, with 10 bases lining up with TRBD1. The V gene end was trimmed by 1 base and the J gene end by 2 bases; junction bases not matched to a gene: 4. CDR3 size: 16 residues. Looked up from germline, CDR1 is SGHAT and CDR2 is FQDESV (reference sequence). The CDR3 loop reads CASSLGWDRGNTEAFF. The CDR3 nucleotides read TGTGCCAGCAGCTTAGGCTGGGACAGGGGTAACACTGAAGCTTTCTTT.

This chain connects TRBV5-1 to TRBJ1-2, with TRBD1 identical over 10 bases. V was pared by 4 bases and J by 5 bases, with 8 bases of the junction left unmatched. The length of the CDR3 is 15 residues. Germline V gene lookup returns CDR1 SGHRS and CDR2 YFSETQ. CDR3 nucleotide sequence: TGCGCCAGCAGCCCAGGACAGGGGGGGCAATATGGCTACACCTTC. Its protein product is CASSPGQGGQYGYTF.

This chain uses TRBV7-2 with TRBJ1-1; D remains unclear. The CDR3 sequence is 13 residues long. V gave up 5 bases and J gave up 2 bases, with 9 bases separating them. Germline loops: CDR1 SGHTA, CDR2 FQGNSA. CDR3 in amino acids: CASSLWRNTEAFF. The CDR3 nucleotides read TGTGCCAGCAGCCTATGGCGTAACACTGAAGCTTTCTTT. Full variable domain (missing parts from reference TRBV7-2 and TRBJ1-1): GAGVSQSPSNKVTEKGKDVELRCDPISGHTALYWYRQSLGQGLEFLIYFQGNSAPDKSGLPSDRFSAERTGGSVSTLTIQRTQQEDSAVYLCASSLWRNTEAFFGQGTRLTVV.

This sequence joins TRBV18 and TRBJ1-1, with no clear D. The CDR3 has 14 amino acids. CDR1 and CDR2 (germline): KGHSH, LQKENI. V dropped 2 bases and J dropped 8 bases, with 15 bases sitting between them. As DNA, the CDR3 is TGTGCCAGCTCACCATCCCAGGAGGCAACAGAAGCTTTCTTT. Translating it yields CASSPSQEATEAFF. The whole variable domain, filled in from reference TRBV18 and TRBJ1-1, reads NAGVMQNPRHLVRRRGQEARLRCSPMKGHSHVYWYRQLPEEGLKFMVYLQKENIIDESGMPKERFSAEFPKEGPSILRIQQVVRGDSAAYFCASSPSQEATEAFFGQGTRLTVV.